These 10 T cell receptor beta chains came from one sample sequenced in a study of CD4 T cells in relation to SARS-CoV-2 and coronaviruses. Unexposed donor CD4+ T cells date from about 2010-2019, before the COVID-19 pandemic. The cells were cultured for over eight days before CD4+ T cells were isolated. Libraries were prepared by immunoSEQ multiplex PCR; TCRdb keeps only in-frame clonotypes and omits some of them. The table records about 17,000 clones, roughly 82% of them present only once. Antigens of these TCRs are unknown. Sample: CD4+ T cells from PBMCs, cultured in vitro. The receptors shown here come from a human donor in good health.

The CDR3 DNA is TGTGCCAGCAGCCCAACTAGCGGGGGCGGGAACGAGCAGTACTTC. Its protein is CASSPTSGGGNEQYF. This rearrangement joins TRBV14 to TRBJ2-7; 11 bases are shared with TRBD2. CDR3 length: 15 amino acids. V shed 4 bases, J shed 5 bases, and the junction held 7 bases outside the gene matches. Per the germline V gene, CDR1 is SGHDN and CDR2 is FVKESK.

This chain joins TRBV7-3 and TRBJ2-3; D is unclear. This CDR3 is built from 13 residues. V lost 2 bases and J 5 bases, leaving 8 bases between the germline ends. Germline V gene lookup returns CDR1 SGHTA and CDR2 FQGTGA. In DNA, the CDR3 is TGTGCCAGCAGCTTAGGGTTTGTAGATACGCAGTATTTT. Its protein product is CASSLGFVDTQYF.

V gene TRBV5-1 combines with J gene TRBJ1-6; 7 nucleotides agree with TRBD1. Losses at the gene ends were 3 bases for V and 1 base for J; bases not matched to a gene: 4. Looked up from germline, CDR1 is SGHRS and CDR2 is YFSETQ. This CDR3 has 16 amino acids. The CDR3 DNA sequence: TGCGCCAGCAGCTGGGGGGGACAGTCCTATAATTCACCCCTCCACTTT. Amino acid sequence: CASSWGGQSYNSPLHF.

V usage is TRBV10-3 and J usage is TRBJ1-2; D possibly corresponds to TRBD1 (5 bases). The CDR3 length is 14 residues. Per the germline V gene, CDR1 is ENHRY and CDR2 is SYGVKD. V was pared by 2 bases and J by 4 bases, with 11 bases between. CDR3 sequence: CAISEQGPGYGYTF. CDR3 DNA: TGTGCCATCAGTGAGCAGGGTCCAGGCTATGGCTACACCTTC.

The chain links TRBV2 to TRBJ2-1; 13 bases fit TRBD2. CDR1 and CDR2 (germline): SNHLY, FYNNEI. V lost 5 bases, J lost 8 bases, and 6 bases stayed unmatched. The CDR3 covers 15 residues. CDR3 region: CASSPWTSGGDEQFF. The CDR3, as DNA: TGTGCCAGCAGTCCCTGGACTAGCGGGGGCGATGAGCAGTTCTTC.

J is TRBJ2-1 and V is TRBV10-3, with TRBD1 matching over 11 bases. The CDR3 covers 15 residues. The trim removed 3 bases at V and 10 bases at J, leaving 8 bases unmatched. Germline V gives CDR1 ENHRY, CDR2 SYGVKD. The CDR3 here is CAISEGGTGGREQFF. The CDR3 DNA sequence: TGTGCCATCAGTGAAGGCGGGACAGGGGGTCGGGAGCAGTTCTTC.

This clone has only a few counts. CDR3: CASSLRREGGTQYF. In nucleotides, the CDR3 is TGTGCCAGCAGCTTACGGCGGGAGGGAGGGACGCAGTATTTT. The rearrangement links TRBV7-8 to TRBJ2-3, with 9 bases identical to TRBD2. Germline V gene lookup returns CDR1 SGHVS and CDR2 FQNEAQ. V shed 2 bases and J 9 bases; nucleotides not matched to a gene: 6. The CDR3 spans 14 residues.

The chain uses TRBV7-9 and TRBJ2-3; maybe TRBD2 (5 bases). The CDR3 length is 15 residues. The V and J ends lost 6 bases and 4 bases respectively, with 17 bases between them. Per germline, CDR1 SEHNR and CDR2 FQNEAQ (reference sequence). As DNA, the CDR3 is TGTGCCAGCAGGCTCAGCGGAGCTACATCAGATACGCAGTATTTT. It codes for CASRLSGATSDTQYF.

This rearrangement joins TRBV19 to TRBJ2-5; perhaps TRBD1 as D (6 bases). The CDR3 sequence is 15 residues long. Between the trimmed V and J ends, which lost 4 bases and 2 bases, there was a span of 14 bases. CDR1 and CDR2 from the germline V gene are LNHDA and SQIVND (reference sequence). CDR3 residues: CASSRLGHPQETQYF. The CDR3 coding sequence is TGTGCCAGTAGTAGACTGGGACACCCACAAGAGACCCAGTACTTC.

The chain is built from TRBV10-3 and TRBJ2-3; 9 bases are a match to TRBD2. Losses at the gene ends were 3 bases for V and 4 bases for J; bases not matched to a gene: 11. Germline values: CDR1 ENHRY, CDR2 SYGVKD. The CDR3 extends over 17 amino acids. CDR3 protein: CAISDLVGRGGSDTQYF. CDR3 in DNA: TGTGCCATCAGTGACTTGGTGGGGCGGGGGGGATCAGATACGCAGTATTTT.